Shown below are 28 T cell receptor beta chains from a single sample sequenced in a study of response to subunit inactivated influenza vaccine. A single record per CDR3 protein comes from TCRdb applying MiXCR to the RT-PCR reads. In the table there are 600,000 to 850,000 distinct CDR3 sequences, 13% to 15% of which are singletons. The source was PBMCs from blood, collected 14 to 15 days before vaccination. The receptors here all came from a man in his fifties or sixties who received an inactivated influenza vaccine.

This clonotype was recorded many times. This chain joins TRBV9 and TRBJ2-5; maybe TRBD1 (6 bases). The CDR3 has 14 amino acids. The V end was cut by 0 bases, the J end by 2 bases, with 8 bases between. The germline V gene encodes CDR1 SGDLS and CDR2 YYNGEE. The CDR3 is CASSVGRGQETQYF. DNA for the CDR3: TGTGCCAGCAGCGTAGGTAGGGGGCAAGAGACCCAGTACTTC. The full variable domain, completed using reference TRBV9 and TRBJ2-5, is DSGVTQTPKHLITATGQRVTLRCSPRSGDLSVYWYQQSLDQGLQFLIQYYNGEERAKGNILERFSAQQFPDLHSELNLSSLELGDSALYFCASSVGRGQETQYFGPGTRLLVL.

The chain couples TRBV6-1 to TRBJ1-1, with D hard to call. The germline V and J ends were trimmed by 1 base and 1 base, with 4 bases remaining between them. This CDR3 has 13 residues. Germline CDR1 is MNHNS and CDR2 is SASEGT. The CDR3 here is CASSEGPNTEAFF. The CDR3 nucleotides read TGTGCCAGCAGTGAAGGTCCGAACACTGAAGCTTTCTTT.

This clonotype has just a few counts. The genes are TRBV5-4 and TRBJ2-2, with TRBD2 as a possible D gene (6 bases). This CDR3 has 16 residues. The germline V gene has CDR1 SGHNT and CDR2 YYREEE (reference sequence). The V end lost 2 bases, the J end lost 6 bases, and 17 bases lay between the germline ends. The CDR3 coding sequence is TGTGCCAGCAGCTTAGGTGTCGCGGGGTTGGCCGGGGAGCTGTTTTTT. Translation gives CASSLGVAGLAGELFF.

The chain is built from TRBV6-5 and TRBJ2-7, with 8 bases aligning to TRBD1. V was pared by 3 bases and J by 3 bases, with 7 bases of the junction left unmatched. The CDR3 is made up of 15 amino acids. Germline CDR1 is MNHEY and CDR2 is SVGAGI. The CDR3 nucleotides read TGTGCCAGCAGTTATTTGGGGACAGGCCGCTACGAGCAGTACTTC. Translated: CASSYLGTGRYEQYF.

The chain combines TRBV5-1 with TRBJ1-1, with D unresolved. The germline V and J ends were trimmed by 0 bases and 5 bases, with 14 bases remaining between them. The CDR3 consists of 15 residues. Germline assignment: CDR1 SGHRS and CDR2 YFSETQ. In DNA, the CDR3 is TGCGCCAGCAGCTTGGTTCAAGGCTCGAATACTGAAGCTTTCTTT. This encodes CASSLVQGSNTEAFF.

The chain uses TRBV11-2 and TRBJ2-7; D not certain. CDR3 length: 11 residues. The V end was cut by 5 bases, the J end by 6 bases, with 8 bases between. Germline loops: CDR1 SGHAT, CDR2 FQNNGV. DNA of the CDR3: TGTGCCAGCAGCCTCACCTCCGAGCAGTACTTC. It yields the protein CASSLTSEQYF.

This clonotype was seen only a few times. The gene calls are TRBV7-2 and TRBJ1-4; D unclear. Trimming took 1 base from V and 7 from J, leaving 7 bases between them. This CDR3 has 13 amino acids. In germline, CDR1 is SGHTA, CDR2 FQGNSA. DNA of the CDR3: TGTGCCAGCAGCTTAGGAGCCCTTGAAAAACTGTTTTTT. Residues: CASSLGALEKLFF. The full variable domain, its missing parts supplied by reference TRBV7-2 and TRBJ1-4, is GAGVSQSPSNKVTEKGKDVELRCDPISGHTALYWYRQSLGQGLEFLIYFQGNSAPDKSGLPSDRFSAERTGGSVSTLTIQRTQQEDSAVYLCASSLGALEKLFFGSGTQLSVL.

The chain couples TRBV12-3 or TRBV12-4 to TRBJ2-5; D possibly uses TRBD1 or TRBD2 (5 bases each). Trimming stripped 4 bases from V and 4 bases from J, with 10 bases between. There are 13 residues in the CDR3. The CDR3 protein is CASSSGTSETQYF. The CDR3 nucleotides are TGTGCCAGCAGTTCCGGGACCTCAGAGACCCAGTACTTC.

This clonotype was counted at least ten times. The chain combines TRBV9 with TRBJ2-1; 8 bases match TRBD1. The germline CDR1 and CDR2 sequences are SGDLS and YYNGEE. This CDR3 spans 13 amino acids. V was clipped by 5 bases and J by 8 bases; unmatched bases: 6. CDR3 nucleotide sequence: TGTGCCAGCAGTCCGGGACAGGCCCATGAGCAGTTCTTC. This translates into CASSPGQAHEQFF. Full variable domain (remainder filled in from reference TRBV9 and TRBJ2-1): DSGVTQTPKHLITATGQRVTLRCSPRSGDLSVYWYQQSLDQGLQFLIQYYNGEERAKGNILERFSAQQFPDLHSELNLSSLELGDSALYFCASSPGQAHEQFFGPGTRLTVL.

This clonotype came up a few times. The V gene is TRBV5-1, the J gene TRBJ1-2; D uncertain. This CDR3 has 14 residues. V was cut by 4 bases and J by 4 bases, with 14 bases left in between. Germline loops: CDR1 SGHRS, CDR2 YFSETQ. CDR3 protein: CASSVKTASYGYTF. The CDR3 nucleotides are TGCGCCAGCAGCGTGAAGACGGCCTCCTATGGCTACACCTTC.

Only a few counts were recorded for this clonotype. The chain links TRBV12-3 or TRBV12-4 to TRBJ1-4; weak D call: TRBD1 (5 bases). The CDR3 consists of 16 residues. V was pared by 5 bases and J by 2 bases, with 15 bases between. The CDR3 nucleotides read TGTGCCAGCAGTCCCCGGGACGGCCTGACTAATGAAAAACTGTTTTTT. Amino acids: CASSPRDGLTNEKLFF.

J is TRBJ2-6 and V is TRBV28, with 7 bases lining up with TRBD2. This CDR3 is 16 amino acids long. The germline CDR1 and CDR2 sequences are MDHEN and SYDVKM. V was pared by 7 bases and J by 0 bases, with 6 bases of the junction left unmatched. In DNA form, the CDR3 reads TGTGCCAGCAAACCCGCGGGAGTCTCTGGGGCCAACGTCCTGACTTTC. As protein: CASKPAGVSGANVLTF.

The CDR3 protein is CATSLELAGNTGELFF. Written as DNA, the CDR3 is TGTGCCACCAGCCTGGAACTAGCGGGAAACACCGGGGAGCTGTTTTTT. The genes are TRBV15 and TRBJ2-2, with 10 bases identical to TRBD2. Germline CDR1 is LNHNV and CDR2 is YYDKDF (reference sequence). CDR3 size: 16 residues. The V and J ends lost 5 bases and 2 bases, in that order; junction bases with no gene match: 5.

This clonotype was seen more than once but under ten times. CDR3 nucleotide sequence: TGTGCCAGCAGTACACTAACTAACTATGGCTACACCTTC. It translates to CASSTLTNYGYTF. This chain uses TRBV28 with TRBJ1-2; D gene ambiguous. V was shortened by 5 bases and J by 0 bases, with 7 bases between the two germline ends. Looked up from germline, CDR1 is MDHEN and CDR2 is SYDVKM. CDR3 length: 13 amino acids.

This clonotype was detected a few times. The V and J genes are TRBV4-2 and TRBJ2-2; no reliable D call. V was clipped by 1 base and J by 1 base, with 7 bases between them. In germline, CDR1 is LGHNA, CDR2 YNFKEQ. The CDR3 length is 15 residues. CDR3 protein: CASSQVDRNTGELFF. Written as DNA, the CDR3 is TGTGCCAGCAGCCAAGTCGACCGGAACACCGGGGAGCTGTTTTTT.

The V call is TRBV7-2, the J call TRBJ2-3; 8 nucleotides align to TRBD1. The CDR3 consists of 15 residues. Trimming at V came to 2 bases and at J to 6 bases, leaving 7 bases not matched to a gene. Germline assignment: CDR1 SGHTA and CDR2 FQGNSA. CDR3 in amino acids: CASSLWAGGEDTQYF. In DNA form, the CDR3 reads TGTGCCAGCAGCTTATGGGCAGGGGGCGAGGATACGCAGTATTTT.

This clonotype was counted at least ten times. The V call is TRBV7-2, the J call TRBJ2-7; unclear D gene. The CDR3 is 14 residues long. Germline V gives CDR1 SGHTA, CDR2 FQGNSA. V was pared by 1 base and J by 3 bases, with 10 bases between. The CDR3 region is CASSLGGQNYEQYF. The CDR3 DNA is TGTGCCAGCAGCTTAGGAGGCCAGAACTACGAGCAGTACTTC.

This clonotype was found many times. The V and J genes are TRBV5-1 and TRBJ1-1; TRBD1 is a possible D gene (5 bases). The CDR3 consists of 13 residues. The germline gives CDR1 SGHRS, CDR2 YFSETQ. V was clipped by 6 bases and J by 1 base, with 10 bases between them. CDR3 in DNA: TGCGCCAGCAAGCGAGACAGGAACACTGAAGCTTTCTTT. The encoded protein is CASKRDRNTEAFF.

The chain couples TRBV4-3 to TRBJ2-3; D gene ambiguous. The CDR3 consists of 13 residues. Per the germline V gene, CDR1 is LGHNA and CDR2 is YSLEER. Trimming removed 0 bases from V and 7 bases from J, with 8 bases in between. In nucleotides, the CDR3 is TGCGCCAGCAGCCAAGATGTCTGGCATACGCAGTATTTT. Protein sequence: CASSQDVWHTQYF.

This clonotype was counted ten times or more. V usage is TRBV7-2 and J usage is TRBJ2-7; 11 positions agree with TRBD1. The CDR3 sequence is 14 residues long. V shed 6 bases, J shed 3 bases, and the junction held 4 bases outside the gene matches. Germline V lookup: CDR1 SGHTA, CDR2 FQGNSA. CDR3 protein: CASRPGTGGYEQYF. As DNA, the CDR3 is TGTGCCAGCAGACCCGGGACAGGGGGCTACGAGCAGTACTTC. Together with reference TRBV7-2 and TRBJ2-7, the CDR3 gives the full variable domain: GAGVSQSPSNKVTEKGKDVELRCDPISGHTALYWYRQSLGQGLEFLIYFQGNSAPDKSGLPSDRFSAERTGGSVSTLTIQRTQQEDSAVYLCASRPGTGGYEQYFGPGTRLTVT.

The sample holds many counts of this clonotype. This chain connects TRBV6-2 or TRBV6-3 to TRBJ2-1, with D unresolved. CDR3 length: 14 amino acids. Germline V gives CDR1 MNHEY, CDR2 SVGEGT. V lost 3 bases to trimming and J lost 6 bases, with 12 bases between them. The CDR3 nucleotides read TGTGCCAGCAGTTATCTTCTCCCGGGCAATGAGCAGTTCTTC. Translation gives CASSYLLPGNEQFF.

V usage is TRBV20-1 and J usage is TRBJ1-1; possibly TRBD1 for D (5 bases). Germline CDR1 reads DFQATT; CDR2 reads SNEGSKA (reference sequence). This CDR3 spans 15 amino acids. Trimming shortened V by 2 bases and J by 4 bases, and 17 bases separated the two germline ends. The CDR3 reads CSARPQGYGTTEAFF. DNA for the CDR3: TGCAGTGCTAGACCCCAGGGTTACGGAACCACTGAAGCTTTCTTT.

This clonotype was picked up a small number of times. The gene calls are TRBV4-1 and TRBJ1-6, with D possibly being TRBD1 (5 bases). Germline-derived CDR1 and CDR2 are MGHRA and YSYEKL. The ends were cut back, 1 base at V and 9 bases at J, with 13 bases in the middle. The CDR3 covers 15 residues. The CDR3, as DNA: TGCGCCAGCAGCCAAGTCGGGGGGTTGTTTTCACCCCTCCACTTT. This gives the protein CASSQVGGLFSPLHF.

The sample holds a few counts of this clonotype. The chain is built from TRBV29-1 and TRBJ2-1, with TRBD2 matching over 12 bases. The junction had 5 bases not matched to a gene; V was cut back by 0 bases and J by 2 bases. The CDR3 sequence is 17 residues long. Germline V gives CDR1 SQVTM, CDR2 ANQGSEA. CDR3 bases: TGCAGCGTTGAAGACCCCCGACTAGCGGGAGCCTACAATGAGCAGTTCTTC. Translated: CSVEDPRLAGAYNEQFF.

This clonotype was detected only a few times. The rearrangement joins TRBV12-3 or TRBV12-4 to TRBJ2-3, with D hard to call. V was cut by 6 bases and J by 7 bases, with 14 bases left in between. The CDR3 is made up of 13 amino acids. CDR3 sequence (DNA): TGTGCCAGCAGATTGAATGGCAGGTATACGCAGTATTTT. This codes for CASRLNGRYTQYF.

This clonotype was seen a handful of times. The J gene is TRBJ1-6, the V gene TRBV6-2 or TRBV6-3; D gene unclear. The CDR3 totals 14 residues. From germline, CDR1 is MNHEY and CDR2 SVGEGT. Trimming left V 3 bases short and J 5 bases short, with 8 bases between. CDR3 nucleotide sequence: TGTGCCAGCAGTTATGTCCGGAATAATTCACCCCTCCACTTT. The encoded protein is CASSYVRNNSPLHF.

This clonotype has only a few counts. The chain couples TRBV18 to TRBJ2-7; D unresolved. Germline V gives CDR1 KGHSH, CDR2 LQKENI. The V end lost 3 bases, the J end lost 1 base, and 7 bases lay between the germline ends. This CDR3 spans 13 amino acids. Here the CDR3 reads CASSPANSYEQYF. CDR3 sequence (DNA): TGTGCCAGCTCACCCGCTAATTCCTACGAGCAGTACTTC.

This chain links TRBV6-5 with TRBJ2-3, with TRBD2 as a possible D gene (7 bases). Per germline, CDR1 MNHEY and CDR2 SVGAGI. Trimming cost V 4 bases and J 2 bases, with 19 bases left between them. The CDR3 runs 17 residues. CDR3 in amino acids: CASSSSTAGAHTDTQYF. CDR3 in DNA: TGTGCCAGCAGTTCCAGTACGGCGGGGGCCCACACAGATACGCAGTATTTT.